This paragraph reports one T cell receptor (beta chain). These data are taken from a study of control samples from healthy donors and cancer patients. Sequencing used immunoSEQ multiplex PCR; TCRdb keeps in-frame clones, though not all of them. The data contain 70,000 to 90,000 clones, over 90% of them singletons. CDR1 is SGHTA and CDR2 is FQGTGA in the germline V gene. The CDR3 totals 14 residues. V gave up 5 bases and J gave up 6 bases; unmatched junction bases: 4. This clonotype was sampled from a woman between 18 and 29 years old in good health. Sample: blood. The chain carries TRBV7-3 and TRBJ2-2; 9 nucleotides align to TRBD1. CDR3 nucleotides: TGTGCCAGCAGCCGACAGGGGGAGGCCGGGGAGCTGTTTTTT. Protein product: CASSRQGEAGELFF.